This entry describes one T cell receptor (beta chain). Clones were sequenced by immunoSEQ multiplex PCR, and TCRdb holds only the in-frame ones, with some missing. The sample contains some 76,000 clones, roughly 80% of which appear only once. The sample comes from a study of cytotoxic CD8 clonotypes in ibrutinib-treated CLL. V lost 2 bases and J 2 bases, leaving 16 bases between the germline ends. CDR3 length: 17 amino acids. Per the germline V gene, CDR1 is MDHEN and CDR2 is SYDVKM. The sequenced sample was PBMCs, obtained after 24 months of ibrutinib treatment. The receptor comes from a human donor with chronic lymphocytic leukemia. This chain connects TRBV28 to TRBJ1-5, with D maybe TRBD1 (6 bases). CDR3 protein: CASSLGGRGDRNQPQHF. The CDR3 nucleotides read TGTGCCAGCAGTTTAGGGGGGCGCGGGGATCGCAATCAGCCCCAGCATTTT.